This T cell receptor beta chain was documented in a study of Ad26.COV2.S vaccination and SARS-CoV-2 variants. As for the study in general: Donor got 5x10^10 or 1x10^11 viral particles of Ad26.COV2.S.

Overall study results and limits: Those who received vaccine or placebo ended up with similar non-spike TCR breadth. Substantial post-vaccination breadth of spike-specific CD8+ and CD4+ T cell responses was reported. TCR breadth and depth analyses may have underestimated total T cell responses.

About this clone: The antigen is undetermined.

Treatment in this sample: over 15 received Ad26.COV2.S at low or high dose, single or two shots; a few received placebo; per-sample allocation not given. At day 63 after the first vaccine or placebo injection, samples were drawn. Assay used: immunoSEQ multiplex PCR; TCRdb lists only in-frame clones, some missing. Of some 240,000 clones listed, roughly 85% were seen once; the top ten hold nearly 3%. The CDR3 has 16 amino acids. Trimming cost V 3 bases and J 4 bases; bases outside gene matches: 8. Germline V gene lookup returns CDR1 LNHDA and CDR2 SQIVND (reference sequence). This chain uses TRBV19 with TRBJ2-1, with 8 bases aligning to TRBD2. The source is a person between 18 and 59 years old who received the Ad26.COV2.S COVID-19 vaccine or a placebo. The source material was peripheral blood, sampled in a trial of Ad26.COV2.S vaccine versus placebo. The CDR3 reads CASSIRLAGPYNEQFF. Here the CDR3 DNA reads TGTGCCAGTAGTATTCGGCTAGCGGGTCCATACAATGAGCAGTTCTTC.